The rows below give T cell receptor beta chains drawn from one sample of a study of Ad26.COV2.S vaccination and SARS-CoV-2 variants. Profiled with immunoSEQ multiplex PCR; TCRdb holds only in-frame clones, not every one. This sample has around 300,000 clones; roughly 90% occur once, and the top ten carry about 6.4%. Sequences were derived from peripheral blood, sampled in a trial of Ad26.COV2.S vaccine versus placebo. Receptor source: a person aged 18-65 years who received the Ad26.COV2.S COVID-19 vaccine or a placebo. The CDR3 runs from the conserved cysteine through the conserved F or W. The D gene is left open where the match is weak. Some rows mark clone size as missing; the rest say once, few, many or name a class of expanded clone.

cdr3_nt: TGTGCCTGGAGAACATGGCTAGCGGGCACAGATACGCAGTATTTT
cdr3_aa: CAWRTWLAGTDTQYF
clone_size: .
d_call: TRBD2
v_call: TRBV30
j_call: TRBJ2-3

cdr3_nt: TGTGCCAGCAGCCGACAGGGGGAGAGCTCCTACGAGCAGTACTTC
cdr3_aa: CASSRQGESSYEQYF
clone_size: .
d_call: TRBD1
v_call: TRBV14
j_call: TRBJ2-7

cdr3_nt: TGTGCCAGCAGCTTAGACAGGGATAGGTACGAGCAGTACTTC
cdr3_aa: CASSLDRDRYEQYF
clone_size: .
d_call: .
v_call: TRBV7-2
j_call: TRBJ2-7

cdr3_nt: TGTGCCTGGAGTGGCGGTAGCTCTGGAAACACCATATATTTT
cdr3_aa: CAWSGGSSGNTIYF
clone_size: once
d_call: .
v_call: TRBV30
j_call: TRBJ1-3

cdr3_nt: TGTGCCAGCAGCTTAGGGGGGCTAGGGGAGACCCAGTACTTC
cdr3_aa: CASSLGGLGETQYF
clone_size: .
d_call: .
v_call: TRBV7-6
j_call: TRBJ2-5

cdr3_nt: TGTGCCTGGAGTTCTGGTGCCGGAAACACCATATATTTT
cdr3_aa: CAWSSGAGNTIYF
clone_size: .
d_call: .
v_call: TRBV30
j_call: TRBJ1-3

cdr3_nt: TGTGCCATCAGTCCTACCCCCCGCGATTCACCCCTCCACTTT
cdr3_aa: CAISPTPRDSPLHF
clone_size: few
d_call: .
v_call: TRBV10-3
j_call: TRBJ1-6

cdr3_nt: TGCGCCAGCAGTGAAGGAGGTAAAGGGCCGAGATGTAGCACAGATACGCAGTATTTT
cdr3_aa: CASSEGGKGPRCSTDTQYF
clone_size: .
d_call: .
v_call: TRBV10-1
j_call: TRBJ2-3

cdr3_nt: TGCGCCAGCAGCCAAGATCCGGGACACCCCTCTGGAAACACCATATATTTT
cdr3_aa: CASSQDPGHPSGNTIYF
clone_size: .
d_call: .
v_call: TRBV4-3
j_call: TRBJ1-3

cdr3_nt: TGTGCCAGACCAAGAGCGGGGGGCTCCTACAATGAGCAGTTCTTC
cdr3_aa: CARPRAGGSYNEQFF
clone_size: once
d_call: TRBD2
v_call: TRBV2
j_call: TRBJ2-1

cdr3_nt: TGTGCCTGGAGGGGGACTAGCGGGAGTGGCGAGCAGTACTTC
cdr3_aa: CAWRGTSGSGEQYF
clone_size: .
d_call: TRBD2
v_call: TRBV30
j_call: TRBJ2-7

cdr3_nt: TGTGCCAGCAGCCCCTCACAGGCACCCAATCAGCCCCAGCATTTT
cdr3_aa: CASSPSQAPNQPQHF
clone_size: .
d_call: .
v_call: TRBV6-5
j_call: TRBJ1-5

cdr3_nt: TGTGCCAGCATGGGTGACAGGGGGCTCGTAGGTGGCTACACCTTC
cdr3_aa: CASMGDRGLVGGYTF
clone_size: .
d_call: TRBD1
v_call: TRBV6-5
j_call: TRBJ1-2

cdr3_nt: TGTGCCATCAATGGGATGGGAGGGCCCTACGAGCAGTACTTC
cdr3_aa: CAINGMGGPYEQYF
clone_size: many
d_call: TRBD2
v_call: TRBV10-3
j_call: TRBJ2-7

cdr3_nt: TGTGCCAGCAGTTCCGGACAGGGAGGTAATGAAAAACTGTTTTTT
cdr3_aa: CASSSGQGGNEKLFF
clone_size: .
d_call: TRBD1
v_call: TRBV6-2/TRBV6-3
j_call: TRBJ1-4

cdr3_nt: TGTGCCAGCACCCCCCCCGCAAGGACAGGGGGCACTGAAGCTTTCTTT
cdr3_aa: CASTPPARTGGTEAFF
clone_size: .
d_call: TRBD1
v_call: TRBV25-1
j_call: TRBJ1-1

cdr3_nt: TGTGCCAGCAGCCCCACGACGGGAGGAAAACTGTTTTTT
cdr3_aa: CASSPTTGGKLFF
clone_size: once
d_call: .
v_call: TRBV9
j_call: TRBJ1-4

cdr3_nt: TGCGCCAGCAGCTTGGATAGGGGGCTCTATGGCTACACCTTC
cdr3_aa: CASSLDRGLYGYTF
clone_size: .
d_call: TRBD1
v_call: TRBV5-1
j_call: TRBJ1-2

cdr3_nt: TGTGCCAGTAGTTTCCTCGCTGGAAACACCATATATTTT
cdr3_aa: CASSFLAGNTIYF
clone_size: .
d_call: .
v_call: TRBV19
j_call: TRBJ1-3

cdr3_nt: TGTGCCAGCAGCCCGGGACTAGCGGGAGAATATGAGCAGTTCTTC
cdr3_aa: CASSPGLAGEYEQFF
clone_size: .
d_call: TRBD2
v_call: TRBV7-2
j_call: TRBJ2-1

cdr3_nt: TGTGCTAGTGGTTTGGTAGGGGGCACTGAAGCTTTCTTT
cdr3_aa: CASGLVGGTEAFF
clone_size: .
d_call: .
v_call: TRBV12-5
j_call: TRBJ1-1

cdr3_nt: TGTGCCAGCAGTGAAGGCCGAGCGACTATGAACACTGAAGCTTTCTTT
cdr3_aa: CASSEGRATMNTEAFF
clone_size: .
d_call: .
v_call: TRBV2
j_call: TRBJ1-1

cdr3_nt: TGTGCCAGCGGGCAGGGGAGGTCTGCTTTCTTT
cdr3_aa: CASGQGRSAFF
clone_size: .
d_call: .
v_call: TRBV14
j_call: TRBJ1-1

cdr3_nt: TGTGCCAGCAGCATAGGATCGCAAGAGACCCAGTACTTC
cdr3_aa: CASSIGSQETQYF
clone_size: .
d_call: .
v_call: TRBV5-6
j_call: TRBJ2-5